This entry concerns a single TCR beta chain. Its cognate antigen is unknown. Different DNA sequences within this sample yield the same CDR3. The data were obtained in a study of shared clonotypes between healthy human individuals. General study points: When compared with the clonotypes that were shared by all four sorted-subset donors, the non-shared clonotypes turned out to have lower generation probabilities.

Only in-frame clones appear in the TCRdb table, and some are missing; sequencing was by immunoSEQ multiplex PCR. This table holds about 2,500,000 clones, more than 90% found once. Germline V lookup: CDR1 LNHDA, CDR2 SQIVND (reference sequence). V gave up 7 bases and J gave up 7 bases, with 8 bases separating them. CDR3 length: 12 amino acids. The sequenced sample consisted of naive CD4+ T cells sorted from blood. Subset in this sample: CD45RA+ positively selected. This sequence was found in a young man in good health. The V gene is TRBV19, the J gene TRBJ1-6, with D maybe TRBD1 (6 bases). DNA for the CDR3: TGTGCCAGTAACAGGGCAAATTCACCCCTCCACTTT. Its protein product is CASNRANSPLHF.